Given below is one T cell receptor (beta chain) in context. The data belong to a study of T cell changes during pregnancy in multiple sclerosis. The V gene's germline CDR1 is SNHLY and CDR2 FYNNEI. Losses at the gene ends were 3 bases for V and 1 base for J; bases not matched to a gene: 5. CDR3 length: 15 amino acids. Sequencing used immunoSEQ multiplex PCR; TCRdb keeps in-frame clones, though not all of them. This table holds about 59,000 clones, 90% to 95% found once. The chain combines TRBV2 with TRBJ1-1, with TRBD1 matching 7 bases. Sequenced material: CD8+ T cells from peripheral blood mononuclear cells, taken after pregnancy. This TCR derives from a female donor with multiple sclerosis, enrolled in a pregnancy study. Written as DNA, the CDR3 is TGTGCCAGCAGTGAGGGGCGGACAGGGAACACTGAAGCTTTCTTT. It codes for CASSEGRTGNTEAFF. The full variable domain, its missing parts supplied by reference TRBV2 and TRBJ1-1, is EPEVTQTPSHQVTQMGQEVILRCVPISNHLYFYWYRQILGQKVEFLVSFYNNEISEKSEIFDDQFSVERPDGSNFTLKIRSTKLEDSAMYFCASSEGRTGNTEAFFGQGTRLTVV.